This T cell receptor (beta chain) was obtained from a study of lymphopenia after photon versus proton radiotherapy. The study's findings and limits: Only patients who died were analyzed for survival; proton advantage is unproven. Relative stability marked proton patients; photon patients lost diversity and naive cells.

Regarding this clone: The antigen remains undetermined.

V dropped 7 bases and J dropped 2 bases, with 14 bases sitting between them. The germline gives CDR1 MNHNS, CDR2 SASEGT. This CDR3 is 15 amino acids long. Some clones are missing from TCRdb's copy, which holds only in-frame ones; the method was immunoSEQ multiplex PCR. The repertoire holds 60,000 to 75,000 clones, around 90% seen once, with 9.5% to 15% in the top ten. This receptor was obtained from a man older than 75 with esophageal cancer. The chain has TRBV6-1 and TRBJ1-4; D perhaps matches TRBD1 (5 bases). This specimen was peripheral blood, taken from a patient treated with proton-based radiotherapy. DNA for the CDR3: TGTGCCAGCACCCTGGGGGTCGTCACTAATGAAAAACTGTTTTTT. It is translated as CASTLGVVTNEKLFF.